This T cell receptor (beta chain) was sequenced in a study of neoadjuvant anti-PD-1 for oral cavity cancer. CDR3 length equals 13 residues. Germline loops: CDR1 MNHNS, CDR2 SASEGT. Study outcomes and limitations: After neoadjuvant nivolumab, PBMC T cell clonality was significantly higher in non-responders than responders. Only a few patients per response group were TCR-analyzed; validation needed.

Repertoires were generated with immunoSEQ multiplex PCR, while TCRdb's copy carries only in-frame clones and drops some. The sample records about 61,000 clones, approximately 79% being singletons. With respect to this clone: Its antigen is not known. A junction boundary mismatches the germline segment, possibly from a read error.

The TCR originated in a person between 35 and 79 years old with oral cavity squamous cell carcinoma. The source material was PBMCs, sampled before nivolumab (anti-PD-1) treatment. This sequence joins TRBV6-1 and TRBJ1-1; D is uncertain. CDR3 in amino acids: CAGRSYLNTEAFF. In nucleotides, the CDR3 is TGTGCCGGCAGGAGTTACTTGAACACTGAAGCTTTCTTT.